This paragraph reports one T cell receptor beta chain. The antigen remains undetermined. 13 Jbeta primers and 60 Vbeta primers were used for the PCR. This table comes from immunoSEQ multiplex PCR, and its TCRdb copy is limited to in-frame clones, with some not included. The sample yields more than 110,000 clones, approximately 80% seen once. These data are taken from a study of cytomegalovirus exposure and HLA in healthy donors. The study's findings and limits: Compared with the approximately 670-donor mean, an Asian-associated ancestry cluster reportedly had fewer N-insertions, according to a later analysis. In presence/absence analyses, roughly uniform sequencing depth across donors was assumed. In an earlier analysis, about 87% or about 30%: the productive usage of most TCR beta V segments. Per published reports, the classifier diagnosed cytomegalovirus status with high specificity and sensitivity.

CDR1 is SGHRS and CDR2 is YFSETQ in the germline V gene. The CDR3 is made up of 17 amino acids. With 0 bases clipped from V and 4 bases from J, the junction kept 12 bases outside the gene matches. The TCR originated in a male donor in good health and CMV-seronegative. The sequencing sample was made of PBMCs. The V gene is TRBV5-1, the J gene TRBJ2-7, with TRBD2 matching over 8 bases. The CDR3 sequence: CASSLASAGGRFYEQYF. DNA of the CDR3: TGCGCCAGCAGCTTGGCCTCGGCGGGAGGAAGGTTTTACGAGCAGTACTTC.